This TCR beta chain was sequenced for a study of identical twins. Regarding the study as a whole: Conclusions relied on cross-sectional statistical analysis, not following the same donors.

CDR3 size: 15 residues. V lost 0 bases, J lost 0 bases, and 2 bases stayed unmatched. Germline V lookup: CDR1 SGHRS, CDR2 YFSETQ. From the 5' RACE reads, TCRdb called clonotypes with MiXCR, one entry per CDR3 protein. Here the sample spans around 230,000 distinct CDR3 sequences, approximately 5.9% being singletons. Many counts were recorded for this clonotype. The antigen is unknown. These records were also assigned to another study, of T cells expressing NK-cell markers. Per that paper: Among eight sequenced donors, seven carried HCMV seropositivity while one was seronegative. Also leading the CD3+CD56-NKG2C+ fraction in a handful of donors were these clonotypes.

Specimen: CD8+ T cells sorted from blood. The chain employs TRBV5-1 and TRBJ2-7; 8 nucleotides agree with TRBD1. The sequence derives from a woman aged 18 to 35 in good health. CDR3 protein: CASSLGTGLSYEQYF. The CDR3 DNA reads as TGCGCCAGCAGCTTGGGGACAGGGCTCTCCTACGAGCAGTACTTC. The entire variable domain, with the rest obtained from reference TRBV5-1 and TRBJ2-7, is as follows: KAGVTQTPRYLIKTRGQQVTLSCSPISGHRSVSWYQQTPGQGLQFLFEYFSETQRNKGNFPGRFSGRQFSNSRSEMNVSTLELGDSALYLCASSLGTGLSYEQYFGPGTRLTVT.